This record concerns one T cell receptor beta chain sequence. Its cognate antigen is unknown. This entry belongs to a study of T cell responses to AZD1222 COVID-19 vaccine. The study's findings and limits: Clonal diversity was possibly underestimated; the donors were predominantly white British and more often female. Scientists sampled the repertoires only once the peak T cell response had passed.

Libraries were prepared by immunoSEQ multiplex PCR; TCRdb keeps only in-frame clonotypes and omits some of them. Of 140,000 or so clones detected, about 86% appear once; the ten largest clones hold around 5.1%. The CDR3 spans 14 residues. Trimming left V 5 bases short and J 1 base short, with 9 bases between. The germline V gene encodes CDR1 SGHTA and CDR2 FQGNSA. Material: peripheral blood, obtained 28 days after the second AZD1222 dose. The V and J genes are TRBV7-2 and TRBJ1-5; D gene uncertain. The source of this sequence is an adult who received the AZD1222 COVID-19 vaccine. The CDR3 sequence: CASSPLLSNQPQHF. The CDR3 bases are TGTGCCAGCAGCCCATTATTGAGCAATCAGCCCCAGCATTTT.